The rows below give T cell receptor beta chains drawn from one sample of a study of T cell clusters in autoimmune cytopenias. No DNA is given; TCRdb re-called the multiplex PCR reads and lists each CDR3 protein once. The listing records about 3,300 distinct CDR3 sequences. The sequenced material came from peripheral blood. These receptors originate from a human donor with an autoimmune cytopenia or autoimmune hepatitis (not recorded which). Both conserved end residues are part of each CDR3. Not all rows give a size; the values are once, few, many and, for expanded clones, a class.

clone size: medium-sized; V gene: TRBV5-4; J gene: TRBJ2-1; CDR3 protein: CASSLLAGAQFF
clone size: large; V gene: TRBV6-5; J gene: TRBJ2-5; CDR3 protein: CASSYLRGGGETQYF
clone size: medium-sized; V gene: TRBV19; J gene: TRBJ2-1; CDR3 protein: CASSITAGGYNEQFF
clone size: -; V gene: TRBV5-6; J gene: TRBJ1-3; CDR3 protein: CASSLQIFSGNTIYF
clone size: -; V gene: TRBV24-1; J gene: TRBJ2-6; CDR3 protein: CATQDNSGANVLTF
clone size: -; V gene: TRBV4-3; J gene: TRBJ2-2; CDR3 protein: CASSQASGENTGELFF
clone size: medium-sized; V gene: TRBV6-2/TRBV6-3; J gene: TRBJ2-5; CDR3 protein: CASRTNQETQYF
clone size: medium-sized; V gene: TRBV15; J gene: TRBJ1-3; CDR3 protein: CATSSEQGVGDTIYF
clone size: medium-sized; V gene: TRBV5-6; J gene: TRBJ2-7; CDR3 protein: CASSSGGAYEQYF
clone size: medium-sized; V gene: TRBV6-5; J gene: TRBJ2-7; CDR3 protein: CASSGGQGIREQYF
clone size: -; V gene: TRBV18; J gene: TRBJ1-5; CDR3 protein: CASSPSDRGSNQPQHF
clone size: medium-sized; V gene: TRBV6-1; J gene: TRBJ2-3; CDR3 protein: CASSLDRANTQYF
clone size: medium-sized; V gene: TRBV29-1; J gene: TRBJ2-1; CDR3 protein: CSVVGGENPYNEQFF
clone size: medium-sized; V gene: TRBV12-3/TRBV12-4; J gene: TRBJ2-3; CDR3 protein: CASTPLMADTQYF
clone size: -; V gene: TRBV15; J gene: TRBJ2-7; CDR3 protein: CATSRGAGVSDEQYF
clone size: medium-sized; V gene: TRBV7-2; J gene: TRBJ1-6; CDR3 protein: CASSLNSPLHF
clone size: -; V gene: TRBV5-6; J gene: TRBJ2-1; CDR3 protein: CASSPSGRKSSYNEQFF
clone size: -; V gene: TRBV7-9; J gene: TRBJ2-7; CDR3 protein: CASSGFGTGPYEQYF
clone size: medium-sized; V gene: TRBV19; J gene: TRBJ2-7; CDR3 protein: CASSRGQSYEQYF
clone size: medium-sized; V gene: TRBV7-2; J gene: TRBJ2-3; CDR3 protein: CASSLDQVTQYF
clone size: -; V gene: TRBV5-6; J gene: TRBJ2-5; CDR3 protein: CASSAGLAGETQYF
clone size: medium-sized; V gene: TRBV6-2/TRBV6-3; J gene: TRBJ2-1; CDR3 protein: CASSYWDRDDEQFF
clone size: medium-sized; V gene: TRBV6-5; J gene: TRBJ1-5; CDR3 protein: CASSPRDRDQPQHF
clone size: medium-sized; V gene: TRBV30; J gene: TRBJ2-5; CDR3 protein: CAWKLGGFGTQYF
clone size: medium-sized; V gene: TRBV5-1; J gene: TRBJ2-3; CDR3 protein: CASSFRGSGSSDTQYF
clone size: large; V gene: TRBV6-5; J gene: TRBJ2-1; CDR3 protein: CASTPPLGTGFNNEQFF
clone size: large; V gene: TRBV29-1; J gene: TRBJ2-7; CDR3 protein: CSVVVEYAEQYF
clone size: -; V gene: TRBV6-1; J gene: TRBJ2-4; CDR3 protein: CASSGIGTADKNIQYF
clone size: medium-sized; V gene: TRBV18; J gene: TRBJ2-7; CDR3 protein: CASSRGTVSYEQYF
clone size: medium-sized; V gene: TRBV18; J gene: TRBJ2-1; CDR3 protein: CASSLLAGGPNEQFF
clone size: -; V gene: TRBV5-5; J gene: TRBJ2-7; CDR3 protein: CASSLEGTGLLTYEQYF
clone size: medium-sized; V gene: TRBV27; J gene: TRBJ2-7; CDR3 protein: CASRRRGGYEQYF
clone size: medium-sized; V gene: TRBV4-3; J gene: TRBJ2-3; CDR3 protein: CASREVGGSTDTQYF
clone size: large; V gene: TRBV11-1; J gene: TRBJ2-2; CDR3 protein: CASSKPRTNTGELFF
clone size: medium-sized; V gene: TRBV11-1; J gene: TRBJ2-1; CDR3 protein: CASSILLVSNEQFF
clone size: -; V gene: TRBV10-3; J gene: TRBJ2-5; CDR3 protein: CAISPSGPGVRQETQYF
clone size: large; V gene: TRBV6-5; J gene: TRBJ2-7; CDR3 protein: CASSLGQGYEQYF
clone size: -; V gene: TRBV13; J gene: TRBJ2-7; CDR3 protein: CASSLGRRTYEQYF
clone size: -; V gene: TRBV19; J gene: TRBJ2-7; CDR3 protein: CASTAGTGPSYEQYF
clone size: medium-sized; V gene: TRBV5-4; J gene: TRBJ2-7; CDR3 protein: CASSLMRQGTGKYEQYF
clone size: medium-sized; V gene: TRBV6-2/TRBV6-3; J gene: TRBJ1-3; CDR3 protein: CASSYISGNTIYF
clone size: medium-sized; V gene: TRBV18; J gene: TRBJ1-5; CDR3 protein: CASSPAGGGQPQHF
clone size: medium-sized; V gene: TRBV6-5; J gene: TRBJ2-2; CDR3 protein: CASGPGPPGELFF
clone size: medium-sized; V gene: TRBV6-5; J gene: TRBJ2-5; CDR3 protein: CASGTRYAETQYF
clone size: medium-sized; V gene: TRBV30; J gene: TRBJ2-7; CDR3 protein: CAWRNQGGPVAYEQYF